This TCR beta chain comes out of a study of T cell responses to AZD1222 COVID-19 vaccine. Study results and limitations: Sampled repertoires all dated from after the peak T cell response. Donors skewed white British and female; clonal diversity was possibly underestimated.

Trimming pared 5 bases from V and 15 bases from J, leaving 11 bases between. Germline CDR1 SGHDN, CDR2 FVKESK. This CDR3 contains 11 residues. Clones were read by immunoSEQ multiplex PCR, and TCRdb kept only the in-frame ones, dropping some. Of 110,000 to 150,000 clones listed, approximately 93% are singletons. A word on this clone: Its antigen is not known.

The source is an adult in good health. This specimen consisted of peripheral blood, obtained on day 0 of MenACWY control vaccination. V and J are TRBV14 and TRBJ1-6; D is unresolved. CDR3 DNA sequence: TGTGCCAGCAGCTCAGGCCGGAACCTCCACTTT. Translated: CASSSGRNLHF. The variable domain in full, with the rest retrieved from reference TRBV14 and TRBJ1-6, is EAGVTQFPSHSVIEKGQTVTLRCDPISGHDNLYWYRRVMGKEIKFLLHFVKESKQDESGMPNNRFLAERTGGTYSTLKVQPAELEDSGVYFCASSSGRNLHFGNGTRLTVT.